This T cell receptor beta chain is drawn from a study of somatic mutations in cytotoxic T cells in rheumatoid arthritis. Generated by immunoSEQ multiplex PCR, the TCRdb table keeps only in-frame clones and is missing some. The sample contains around 15,000 clones, over 70% of which appear only once. Germline V CDR1 and CDR2: MDHEN, SYDVKM. The CDR3 sequence is 17 residues long. Between the trimmed V and J ends, which lost 6 bases and 6 bases, there was a span of 26 bases. This receptor was taken from an adult with rheumatoid arthritis. The chain uses TRBV28 and TRBJ1-2; tentative D call: TRBD1 (6 bases). Sequenced input: CD8+ T cells sorted from blood. DNA of the CDR3: TGTGCCAGCAGCTATCAGGGGCCCCCTAGCTCCGGGGATGGCTACACCTTC. It translates to CASSYQGPPSSGDGYTF.